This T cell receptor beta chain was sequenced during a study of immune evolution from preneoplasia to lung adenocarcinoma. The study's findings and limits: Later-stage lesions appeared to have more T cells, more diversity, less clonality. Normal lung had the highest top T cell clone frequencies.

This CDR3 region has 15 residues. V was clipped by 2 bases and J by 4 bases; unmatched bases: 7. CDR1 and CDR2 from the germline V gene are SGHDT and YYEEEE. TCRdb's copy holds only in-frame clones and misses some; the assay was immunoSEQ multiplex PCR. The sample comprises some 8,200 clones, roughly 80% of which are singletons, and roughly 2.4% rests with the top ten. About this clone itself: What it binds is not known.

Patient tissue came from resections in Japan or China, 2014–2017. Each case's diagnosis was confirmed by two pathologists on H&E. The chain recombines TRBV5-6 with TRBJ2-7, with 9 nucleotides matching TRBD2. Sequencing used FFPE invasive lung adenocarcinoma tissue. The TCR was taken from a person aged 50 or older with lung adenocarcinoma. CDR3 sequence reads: CASSFGLAGTYEQYF. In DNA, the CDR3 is TGTGCCAGCAGCTTTGGCCTAGCGGGAACTTACGAGCAGTACTTC.